Presented here are 3 T cell receptor beta chains from one specimen sequenced in a study of blood T cell repertoires in COVID-19. Sequencing was performed with immunoSEQ multiplex PCR; in TCRdb, only in-frame clones are kept and a portion is missing. The table has over 60,000 clones, more than 75% seen once. The sample consisted of peripheral blood. The receptor source for this set is a woman aged 80 or over with acute or convalescent COVID-19.

The rearrangement links TRBV6-6 to TRBJ1-5; weak D call: TRBD1 (5 bases). The CDR3 spans 14 residues. Germline V gene data show CDR1 as MNHNY and CDR2 as SVGAGI (reference sequence). Trimming took off 6 bases at V and 5 bases at J, with 14 bases between the two ends. CDR3: CASSHNARDQPQHF. CDR3 coding DNA: TGTGCCAGCAGCCATAACGCCAGGGATCAGCCCCAGCATTTT.

V gene TRBV3-1 (or the pseudogene TRBV3-2) combines with J gene TRBJ2-1, with D uncertain. The CDR3 sequence is 13 residues long. Germline CDR1 LGHDT, CDR2 YNNKEL (reference sequence). Deletions cut 1 base from V and 6 bases from J, with 7 bases between. The CDR3 protein is CASSQATGNEQFF. Here the CDR3 DNA reads TGTGCCAGCAGCCAAGCGACGGGCAATGAGCAGTTCTTC.

In its sample, this clone was seen a few times. This sequence joins TRBV28 and TRBJ1-2, with D possibly matching TRBD1 (6 bases). CDR1 is MDHEN and CDR2 is SYDVKM in the germline V gene. This CDR3 comprises 12 residues. Trimming pared 10 bases from V and 4 bases from J, leaving 13 bases between. DNA of the CDR3: TGTGCCACGACAGGAAAAGCCTATGGCTACACCTTC. Translated, it gives CATTGKAYGYTF.